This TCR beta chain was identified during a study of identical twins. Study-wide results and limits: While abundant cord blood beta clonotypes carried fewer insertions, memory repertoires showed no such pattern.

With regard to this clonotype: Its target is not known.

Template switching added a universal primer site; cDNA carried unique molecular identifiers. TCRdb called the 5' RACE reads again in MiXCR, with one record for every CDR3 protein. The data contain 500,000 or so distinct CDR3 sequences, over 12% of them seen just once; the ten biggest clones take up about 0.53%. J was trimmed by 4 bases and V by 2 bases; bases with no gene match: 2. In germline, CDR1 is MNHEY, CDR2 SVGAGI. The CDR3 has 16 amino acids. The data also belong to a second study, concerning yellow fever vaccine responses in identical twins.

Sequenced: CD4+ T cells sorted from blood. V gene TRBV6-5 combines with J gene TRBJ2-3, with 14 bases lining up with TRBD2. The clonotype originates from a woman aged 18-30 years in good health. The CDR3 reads CASSYGTSGGADTQYF. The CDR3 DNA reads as TGTGCCAGCAGTTACGGGACTAGCGGGGGAGCAGATACGCAGTATTTT.